This TCR beta chain was captured by sequencing in a study of beta chain features in type 1 diabetes. Study-wide points: Cells that show high TCR expression could be over-represented by cDNA sequencing.

For this clone: Antigen unknown.

V lost 0 bases and J lost 5; bases outside the gene matches: 4. The length of the CDR3 is 14 residues. The germline CDR1 and CDR2 sequences are SGHNT and YYREEE (reference sequence). The investigators reverse transcribed all of the isolated RNA, so they sequenced expressed TCRB transcripts. Produced via immunoSEQ multiplex PCR; TCRdb's table is partial and in-frame only. The sample has 130,000 or so clones; roughly 9.7% are singletons. CD45RO/CCR7/CD25/CD127/CD95/CD27 staining was used to isolate CD4+ naive, central memory, regulatory and stem cell-like memory cells by sorting. J is TRBJ2-5 and V is TRBV5-4, with 7 bases aligning to TRBD2. This TCR derives from a woman in her thirties or forties in good health. Sequences were obtained from central memory CD4+ T cells from blood. CDR3 nucleotides: TGTGCCAGCAGCTTGGAAGCGGGGATGGAGACCCAGTACTTC. This encodes CASSLEAGMETQYF.